This TCR beta chain was sequenced during a study of PD-L1 blockade in urothelial cancer. Study summary: Patients initiated atezolizumab at some point between 2013 and 2015 at 1,200 mg intravenously every 3 weeks. General study points: Durable-benefit patients expanded tumor-associated blood clones more at 3 weeks. FFPE tumor tissue, one sample per patient, may miss heterogeneity.

Quantitation of FFPE tumor DNA was performed with amplified housekeeping genes. TCRdb keeps only in-frame clones here, not all; method: immunoSEQ multiplex PCR. This sample yields under 2,000 clones, of which approximately 34% are seen a single time; 9.5% to 12% belongs to the top ten. This CDR3 has 16 residues. The V and J ends lost 4 bases and 0 bases respectively, with 12 bases between them. Per germline, CDR1 KGHSH and CDR2 LQKENI. Points on this clone: No antigen is known for it.

The input for sequencing was tumor tissue, taken before atezolizumab (anti-PD-L1) treatment. This sequence originates from a man in his fifties with urothelial cancer. The chain joins TRBV18 to TRBJ1-4; D may be TRBD1 (5 bases). The CDR3 reads CASSLRQIATNEKLFF. In DNA form, the CDR3 reads TGTGCCAGCTCACTGCGACAGATTGCAACTAATGAAAAACTGTTTTTT.